The 20 T cell receptor beta chains below were found in one sample sequenced in a study of blood T cell repertoires in COVID-19. Method: immunoSEQ multiplex PCR; TCRdb's copy keeps in-frame clones and lacks some. This table holds about 410,000 clones, 70% to 90% found once. The sequencing sample was made of peripheral blood. These receptors were taken from a woman in her forties with COVID-19, enrolled during active disease.

This chain joins TRBV7-8 and TRBJ1-2; D perhaps matches TRBD1 (5 bases). The germline V and J ends were trimmed by 5 bases and 6 bases, with 19 bases remaining between them. CDR1 and CDR2 (germline): SGHVS, FQNEAQ. CDR3 length equals 15 residues. The CDR3 sequence: CASSHPWDSEDGYTF. As DNA, the CDR3 is TGTGCCAGCAGCCACCCCTGGGACTCTGAGGATGGCTACACCTTC. Full variable domain (rest looked up from reference TRBV7-8 and TRBJ1-2): GAGVSQSPRYKVAKRGQDVALRCDPISGHVSLFWYQQALGQGPEFLTYFQNEAQLDKSGLPSDRFFAERPEGSVSTLKIQRTQQEDSAVYLCASSHPWDSEDGYTFGSGTRLTVV.

The chain has TRBV25-1 and TRBJ1-4; 9 positions match TRBD1. V trimming: 5 bases; J trimming: 8 bases; junction bases outside the gene matches: 12. Germline-derived CDR1 and CDR2 are MGHDK and SYGVNS. This CDR3 is 16 amino acids long. The CDR3 spells CASSSGTGIRGEKLFF. CDR3 nucleotide sequence: TGTGCCAGCAGTTCCGGGACAGGGATCAGGGGGGAAAAACTGTTTTTT.

The chain combines TRBV6-2 or TRBV6-3 with TRBJ1-5; TRBD1 matches 8 bases. This CDR3 region has 18 residues. Germline V gene sequence: CDR1 MNHEY, CDR2 SVGEGT. J gave up 2 bases and V 4 bases, and 13 bases lay outside the gene matches. CDR3 loop: CASSSTTGEGFGNQPQHF. The CDR3 DNA is TGTGCCAGCAGTTCCACGACAGGGGAGGGTTTTGGCAATCAGCCCCAGCATTTT.

This clone was detected only once. The gene calls are TRBV28 and TRBJ1-6, with D unresolved. Trimming stripped 6 bases from V and 6 bases from J, with 12 bases between. The CDR3 totals 14 residues. From germline, CDR1 is MDHEN and CDR2 SYDVKM. DNA of the CDR3: TGTGCCAGCAGCCTCCCCTTTAGTAATTCACCCCTCCACTTT. Translation gives CASSLPFSNSPLHF.

This chain links TRBV3-1 (or the pseudogene TRBV3-2) with TRBJ2-5; 8 bases fit TRBD1. The CDR3 loop spans 14 amino acids. J was trimmed by 4 bases and V by 5 bases; bases with no gene match: 6. The germline CDR1 and CDR2 sequences are LGHDT and YNNKEL (reference sequence). CDR3 nucleotide sequence: TGTGCCAGCAGCTACTTCGGACAGGGAGAGACCCAGTACTTC. Encoded protein: CASSYFGQGETQYF.

The chain combines TRBV19 with TRBJ1-1, with D maybe TRBD1 (6 bases). Per the germline V gene, CDR1 is LNHDA and CDR2 is SQIVND (reference sequence). The CDR3 extends over 13 amino acids. V was cut by 7 bases and J by 5 bases, with 14 bases left in between. Here the CDR3 DNA reads TGTGCCAGTACCTTACAGGGTTTAACTGAAGCTTTCTTT. Translation gives CASTLQGLTEAFF. Full variable domain (outside the CDR3, taken from reference TRBV19 and TRBJ1-1): DGGITQSPKYLFRKEGQNVTLSCEQNLNHDAMYWYRQDPGQGLRLIYYSQIVNDFQKGDIAEGYSVSREKKESFPLTVTSAQKNPTAFYLCASTLQGLTEAFFGQGTRLTVV.

This clone was seen repeatedly, ten times or more. The chain is built from TRBV7-2 and TRBJ2-5; possible D gene TRBD2, 5 bases. V was cut by 2 bases and J by 6 bases, with 19 bases left in between. Germline assignment: CDR1 SGHTA and CDR2 FQGNSA. This CDR3 is 16 amino acids long. The CDR3 region has the DNA TGTGCCAGCAGCTTAATGGCGGCAGGAGGAGGTCAGACCCAGTACTTC. Translating it yields CASSLMAAGGGQTQYF.

The CDR3 here is CASSDQGTTLDEQFF. CDR3 coding DNA: TGTGCCAGTAGTGACCAGGGGACTACCTTAGATGAGCAGTTCTTC. The chain combines TRBV19 with TRBJ2-1, with D perhaps matching TRBD2 (7 bases). The CDR3 spans 15 residues. Germline CDR1 reads LNHDA; CDR2 reads SQIVND (reference sequence). V lost 5 bases, J lost 8 bases, and 19 bases lay in between.

The rearrangement links TRBV5-1 to TRBJ1-2; D may be TRBD1 (5 bases). The V gene lost 4 bases and the J gene lost 2 bases, with 15 bases spanning the gap. Germline CDR1 SGHRS, CDR2 YFSETQ. This CDR3 is built from 15 residues. The CDR3 sequence: CASSLGPGINYGYTF. The CDR3 DNA is TGCGCCAGCAGCCTGGGACCGGGTATAAACTATGGCTACACCTTC.

The chain recombines TRBV19 with TRBJ2-3, with 15 bases lining up with TRBD2. Trimming took 4 bases from V and 5 from J; bases not matched to a gene: 13. The length of the CDR3 is 19 residues. The germline V gene has CDR1 LNHDA and CDR2 SQIVND (reference sequence). CDR3 residues: CASSTRTSGGAGGRDTQYF. The DNA of the CDR3 is TGTGCCAGTAGTACTAGGACTAGCGGGGGGGCCGGGGGAAGAGATACGCAGTATTTT. Drawing the rest from reference TRBV19 and TRBJ2-3, the complete variable domain is DGGITQSPKYLFRKEGQNVTLSCEQNLNHDAMYWYRQDPGQGLRLIYYSQIVNDFQKGDIAEGYSVSREKKESFPLTVTSAQKNPTAFYLCASSTRTSGGAGGRDTQYFGPGTRLTVL.

The sample holds one count of this clone. The chain recombines TRBV24-1 with TRBJ2-1, with D perhaps TRBD2 (6 bases). CDR3 length: 15 amino acids. Germline V lookup: CDR1 KGHDR, CDR2 SFDVKD. Trimming removed 3 bases from V and 9 bases from J, with 17 bases in between. CDR3 residues: CATSDGGPSNIEQFF. The CDR3 nucleotides read TGTGCCACCAGTGATGGAGGGCCGAGTAACATTGAGCAGTTCTTC.

The chain is built from TRBV2 and TRBJ1-1; D is ambiguous. The V end lost 6 bases, the J end lost 1 base, and 9 bases lay between the germline ends. This CDR3 is built from 13 residues. The germline CDR1 and CDR2 sequences are SNHLY and FYNNEI. The CDR3: CASRGLGNTEAFF. CDR3 in DNA: TGTGCCAGCAGGGGCCTGGGGAACACTGAAGCTTTCTTT. The full variable domain, completed using reference TRBV2 and TRBJ1-1, is EPEVTQTPSHQVTQMGQEVILRCVPISNHLYFYWYRQILGQKVEFLVSFYNNEISEKSEIFDDQFSVERPDGSNFTLKIRSTKLEDSAMYFCASRGLGNTEAFFGQGTRLTVV.

The chain is built from TRBV7-9 and TRBJ1-2; perhaps TRBD1 as D (5 bases). Trimming shortened V by 4 bases and J by 5 bases, and 17 bases separated the two germline ends. From germline, CDR1 is SEHNR and CDR2 FQNEAQ (reference sequence). The CDR3 sequence is 15 residues long. This CDR3 reads CASSSSLRRTYGYTF. As DNA, the CDR3 is TGTGCCAGCAGCTCCAGCCTGAGGCGGACATATGGCTACACCTTC.

The chain is built from TRBV7-2 and TRBJ1-2, with 9 nucleotides matching TRBD1. The CDR3 runs to 14 residues. CDR1 is SGHTA, CDR2 FQGNSA, per germline. V shed 5 bases, J shed 4 bases, and the junction held 5 bases outside the gene matches. CDR3: CASSPRQGGYGYTF. For the CDR3, the DNA is TGTGCCAGCAGCCCGCGACAGGGGGGCTATGGCTACACCTTC.

The V gene is TRBV6-5, the J gene TRBJ1-4; D may be TRBD1 (5 bases). Germline values: CDR1 MNHEY, CDR2 SVGAGI. This CDR3 spans 14 amino acids. The ends were cut back, 0 bases at V and 5 bases at J, with 7 bases in the middle. CDR3 nucleotide sequence: TGTGCCAGCAGTTACTCGCGGGGGAATGAAAAACTGTTTTTT. It translates to CASSYSRGNEKLFF.

The gene calls are TRBV9 and TRBJ2-3; 10 nucleotides line up with TRBD1. The CDR3 consists of 17 residues. V was clipped by 1 base and J by 3 bases; unmatched bases: 8. Germline V CDR1 and CDR2: SGDLS, YYNGEE. CDR3 DNA: TGTGCCAGCAGCGTAAATCCGACAGGGGGCACGACAGATACGCAGTATTTT. It translates to CASSVNPTGGTTDTQYF.

The J gene is TRBJ2-5, the V gene TRBV6-5, with 9 bases fitting TRBD2. Germline assignment: CDR1 MNHEY and CDR2 SVGAGI. The CDR3 extends over 14 amino acids. V lost 10 bases to trimming and J lost 2 bases; unmatched junction nucleotides: 8. This CDR3 is CATRGGGGQETQYF. The CDR3 nucleotides are TGTGCCACTAGGGGCGGGGGGGGACAAGAGACCCAGTACTTC.

The chain is built from TRBV15 and TRBJ1-4; no clear D. The CDR3 runs to 14 residues. Germline CDR1 reads LNHNV; CDR2 reads YYDKDF (reference sequence). V shed 7 bases and J shed 8 bases, with 17 bases lying between them. DNA for the CDR3: TGTGCCACCACTCCCCGGGGTATGGACGAAAAACTGTTTTTT. This codes for CATTPRGMDEKLFF.

This sequence joins TRBV2 and TRBJ1-5; perhaps TRBD1 as D (5 bases). The CDR3 is 14 amino acids. V lost 3 bases to trimming and J lost 5 bases, with 11 bases between them. Germline lookup yields CDR1 SNHLY and CDR2 FYNNEI. CDR3 residues: CASSESSRDQPQHF. For the CDR3, the DNA is TGTGCCAGCAGTGAGAGTAGCAGGGATCAGCCCCAGCATTTT.

This chain connects TRBV28 to TRBJ1-1, with a weak D call TRBD1 (6 bases). Germline values: CDR1 MDHEN, CDR2 SYDVKM. The V end was cut by 9 bases, the J end by 14 bases, with 19 bases between. The CDR3 is 11 amino acids. In DNA form, the CDR3 reads TGTGCCAGTCGGATGGGGGACAATGACTTCTTT. Its translation is CASRMGDNDFF.